This T cell receptor (beta chain) comes out of a study of shared clonotypes between healthy human individuals. Trimming at V came to 0 bases and at J to 5 bases, leaving 10 bases not matched to a gene. Germline V gives CDR1 SGHTA, CDR2 FQGNSA. The length of the CDR3 is 18 residues. Method: immunoSEQ multiplex PCR; TCRdb's copy keeps in-frame clones and lacks some. The table has more than 1 million clones, about four fifths seen once. The sample comprised memory CD4+ T cells from PBMCs. Subset reported: CD45RA-negative fraction. The sequence derives from a man aged 18 to 30 in good health. Some clones in this sample may be carry-over from other donors' samples. This chain connects TRBV7-2 to TRBJ2-1, with 10 bases fitting TRBD2. This CDR3 reads CASSLAAGGPGSHNEQFF. In DNA form, the CDR3 reads TGTGCCAGCAGCTTAGCAGCGGGAGGGCCTGGTTCGCACAATGAGCAGTTCTTC.